This TCR beta chain was recorded in a study of T-cell reconstitution after alpha-beta-depleted transplantation in children. Notes on the study in general: A year post-transplant, T-cell counts and diversity derived mostly from newly produced T cells. The high TCRbeta diversity at day 60 in some patients came from surviving recipient T cells and thymic progenitors. Expanded graft clones numbering several hundred reportedly gave rise to alpha-beta T cells about two months after transplant.

Unique molecular identifiers were used in preparing the TCRbeta library. TCRdb reprocessed the PCR reads with MiXCR, giving one entry per CDR3 protein. The sample yields about 460,000 distinct CDR3 sequences, roughly a tenth seen once. CDR1 is SGHRS, CDR2 YFSETQ, per germline. The CDR3 is made up of 16 amino acids. A remark on this clonotype: Its antigen is undetermined. Just one base apart from a much larger clone, this may be a read error.

The source of this sequence is a child between 2 and 9 years old with inherited bone marrow failure, due to receive a stem cell transplant. Material: PBMCs, obtained before TCRalphabeta/CD19-depleted stem cell transplant. The rearrangement links TRBV5-1 to TRBJ2-6; TRBD1 matches at 7 bases. The CDR3 loop reads CTSSPHRGPGANVLTF. Written as DNA, the CDR3 is TGCACCAGCAGCCCACACAGGGGTCCTGGGGCCAACGTCCTGACTTTC.